This TCR beta chain was sequenced in a study of blood T cell repertoires in COVID-19. At the level of the study: COVID-19 samples, acute and convalescent, were from the United States, Italy and Spain. T cells, B-cell-depleted T cells, or PBMCs provided the cDNA or gDNA that served as material.

Germline loops: CDR1 LNHDA, CDR2 SQIVND (reference sequence). After removal of 5 bases from V and 6 bases from J, the junction contained 10 bases not matched to a gene. The CDR3 spans 16 residues. Per the study methods: Scientists estimated how many nucleated cells there were by amplifying reference gene primers. Produced via immunoSEQ multiplex PCR; TCRdb's table is partial and in-frame only. The DNA gave D and trimming, while V, J and clone size come from that table. The sample includes fewer than 250,000 clones, roughly 90% of them seen just once. This chain links TRBV19 with TRBJ1-4; TRBD1 matches 9 bases. The sequence derives from a woman in her fifties or sixties with acute or convalescent COVID-19. The sample consisted of peripheral blood. The CDR3 region has the DNA TGTGCCAGTAGTCCGGGACAGGGATTTTGGGATGAAAAACTGTTTTTT. It codes for CASSPGQGFWDEKLFF.